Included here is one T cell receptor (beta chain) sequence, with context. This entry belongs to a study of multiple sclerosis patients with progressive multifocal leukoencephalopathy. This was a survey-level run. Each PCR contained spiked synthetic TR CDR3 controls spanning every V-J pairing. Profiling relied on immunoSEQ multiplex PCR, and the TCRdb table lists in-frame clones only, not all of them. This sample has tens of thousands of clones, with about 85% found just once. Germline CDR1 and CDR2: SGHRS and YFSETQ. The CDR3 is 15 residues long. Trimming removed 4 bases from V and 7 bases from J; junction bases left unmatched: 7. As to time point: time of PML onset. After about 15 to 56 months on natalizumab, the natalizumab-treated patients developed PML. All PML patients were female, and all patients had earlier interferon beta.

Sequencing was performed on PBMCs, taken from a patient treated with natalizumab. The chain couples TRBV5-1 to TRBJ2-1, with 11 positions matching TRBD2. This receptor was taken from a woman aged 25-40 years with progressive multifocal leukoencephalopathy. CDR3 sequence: CASSLAGGNRNEQFF. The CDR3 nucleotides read TGCGCCAGCAGCCTAGCGGGGGGTAATAGGAATGAGCAGTTCTTC. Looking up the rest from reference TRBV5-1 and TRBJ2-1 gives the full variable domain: KAGVTQTPRYLIKTRGQQVTLSCSPISGHRSVSWYQQTPGQGLQFLFEYFSETQRNKGNFPGRFSGRQFSNSRSEMNVSTLELGDSALYLCASSLAGGNRNEQFFGPGTRLTVL.